This section outlines one TCR beta chain sequence together with its context. This record belongs to a study of tumor-infiltrating lymphocytes in localized non-small cell lung cancer. Study summary: Patients included smokers and never-smokers with various histologies, some sampled after neoadjuvant chemotherapy.

The repertoire was sequenced with immunoSEQ multiplex PCR; TCRdb's copy has only in-frame clones and lacks some. The sample has some 30,000 clones; roughly 85% are singletons. Germline values: CDR1 LNHDA, CDR2 SQIVND (reference sequence). The CDR3 covers 14 residues. Trimming removed 1 base from V and 4 bases from J, with 11 bases in between. Sequencing input: lung tumor tissue. This clonotype was sampled from a human donor with non-small cell lung cancer. V gene TRBV19 combines with J gene TRBJ2-7, with D maybe TRBD1 (5 bases). As DNA, the CDR3 is TGTGCCAGTAGTATAGCAGGGCAGGGTTACGAGCAGTACTTC. Encoded protein: CASSIAGQGYEQYF.